The 28 T cell receptor beta chains given below trace back to one sample, sequenced in a study of human T cells and chemical hapten exposure. Time point: pre-sensitization, week 0. The treatment was: therapeutic diphenylcyclopropenone sensitization with weekly scalp DPC. TCRdb re-derived calls from the RACE reads in MiXCR, one entry per CDR3 protein. The sample records tens of thousands of distinct CDR3 sequences, 9.6% being singletons. Sequences were derived from whole blood, sampled in connection with sensitization to the hapten diphenylcyclopropenone (DPC). The origin of the receptors is a woman aged 40 to 49 with alopecia areata. Some clones in this sample may be carry-over from other donors' samples.

About this clonotype itself: This may be a read error, as it is one base from a much larger clone. The gene calls are TRBV11-2 and TRBJ2-7, with D possibly TRBD2 on 6 matching bases. CDR3 length equals 14 residues. CDR1 is SGHAT and CDR2 is FQNNGV in the germline V gene. The CDR3 region is CASSFGTADYEQHF. The CDR3 DNA is TGTGCCAGCAGCTTTGGGACTGCAGACTACGAGCAGCACTTC. The full variable domain, its missing parts supplied by reference TRBV11-2 and TRBJ2-7, is EAGVAQSPRYKIIEKRQSVAFWCNPISGHATLYWYQQILGQGPKLLIQFQNNGVVDDSQLPKDRFSAERLKGVDSTLKIQPAKLEDSAVYLCASSFGTADYEQHFGPGTRLTVT.

The chain combines TRBV6-2 or TRBV6-3 with TRBJ1-2; tentatively, D is TRBD1 (5 bases). V was shortened by 7 bases and J by 10 bases, with 13 bases between the two germline ends. Germline CDR1 is MNHEY and CDR2 is SVGEGT. The CDR3 loop spans 11 amino acids. The CDR3 loop reads CASTWGEIYTF. DNA of the CDR3: TGTGCCAGCACTTGGGGCGAAATCTACACCTTC.

The chain combines TRBV4-2 with TRBJ2-7; no firm D call. V dropped 1 base and J dropped 3 bases, with 13 bases sitting between them. This CDR3 has 15 residues. Germline CDR1 reads LGHNA; CDR2 reads YNFKEQ. The CDR3 DNA sequence: TGTGCCAGCAGCCAAGTGAACCTGGGCCACTACGAGCAGTACTTC. This translates into CASSQVNLGHYEQYF.

The chain combines TRBV7-9 with TRBJ2-1, with TRBD2 matching 12 bases. V lost 5 bases to trimming and J lost 9 bases; unmatched junction nucleotides: 8. CDR3 length: 15 amino acids. Per the germline V gene, CDR1 is SEHNR and CDR2 is FQNEAQ (reference sequence). CDR3: CASSLRLAGDGEQFF. DNA of the CDR3: TGTGCCAGCAGCCTTCGACTAGCGGGGGACGGTGAGCAGTTCTTC.

This clonotype showed up many times. This sequence joins TRBV24-1 and TRBJ2-2; 8 nucleotides agree with TRBD2. This CDR3 has 19 residues. Germline assignment: CDR1 KGHDR and CDR2 SFDVKD. J was trimmed by 5 bases and V by 3 bases; bases with no gene match: 16. CDR3 residues: CATSDAGTRPVAGTGELFF. DNA for the CDR3: TGTGCCACCAGTGATGCCGGGACTAGACCCGTAGCGGGAACCGGGGAGCTGTTTTTT.

The chain is built from TRBV7-2 and TRBJ2-7, with 7 bases matching TRBD2. The CDR3 sequence is 14 residues long. After removal of 0 bases from V and 3 bases from J, the junction contained 2 bases not matched to a gene. Per germline, CDR1 SGHTA and CDR2 FQGNSA. CDR3 DNA sequence: TGTGCCAGCAGCTTAGCTGCGGGGGACTACGAGCAGTACTTC. Its translation: CASSLAAGDYEQYF.

V gene TRBV30 combines with J gene TRBJ1-2; 7 bases map to TRBD1. Germline V gene data show CDR1 as GTSNPN and CDR2 as SVGIG (reference sequence). The V segment lost 2 bases and the J segment 6 bases; nucleotides outside the gene matches: 6. The CDR3 has 13 amino acids. The CDR3 sequence: CAWSRDSPHGYTF. CDR3 coding DNA: TGTGCCTGGAGTCGGGACAGCCCGCATGGCTACACCTTC.

This clonotype was counted ten times or more. The rearrangement links TRBV6-5 to TRBJ1-1; D is unresolved. The CDR3 extends over 12 amino acids. With 6 bases removed from V and 8 bases from J, the gap between germline ends came to 13 bases. The germline CDR1 and CDR2 sequences are MNHEY and SVGAGI. DNA for the CDR3: TGTGCCAGCAGCCCGGACTCCTTCGAAGCTTTCTTT. Amino acid sequence: CASSPDSFEAFF.

This clonotype came up many times. The J gene is TRBJ2-3, the V gene TRBV5-6; 9 nucleotides line up with TRBD2. The V gene end was trimmed by 4 bases and the J gene end by 3 bases; junction bases not matched to a gene: 9. The CDR3 contains 16 residues. In germline, CDR1 is SGHDT, CDR2 YYEEEE. The CDR3: CASSPLAGAPTDTQYF. Here the CDR3 DNA reads TGTGCCAGCAGCCCTTTAGCGGGGGCGCCAACAGATACGCAGTATTTT.

This clonotype has at least ten counts. The rearrangement links TRBV10-3 to TRBJ2-2; 8 bases fit TRBD1. There are 17 residues in the CDR3. Germline trimming cut 3 bases from V and 3 bases from J; bases unmatched to any gene: 9. The germline gives CDR1 ENHRY, CDR2 SYGVKD. CDR3 bases: TGTGCCATCAGTGACAACAGGGGGATTGGGGACACCGGGGAGCTGTTTTTT. Translation: CAISDNRGIGDTGELFF.

This clonotype was seen only a few times. This chain links TRBV14 with TRBJ2-1; 8 bases match TRBD1. The CDR3 consists of 13 residues. CDR1 and CDR2 (germline): SGHDN, FVKESK. The V and J ends lost 1 base and 8 bases, in that order; junction bases with no gene match: 1. Here the CDR3 reads CASSQAGGHEQFF. The DNA for the CDR3 is TGTGCCAGCAGCCAAGCAGGGGGCCATGAGCAGTTCTTC.

This clonotype was observed at least ten times. V is TRBV7-2 and J is TRBJ2-7, with D perhaps TRBD2 (7 bases). Germline V gene lookup returns CDR1 SGHTA and CDR2 FQGNSA. V was cut by 2 bases and J by 6 bases, with 14 bases left in between. The length of the CDR3 is 14 residues. The CDR3 nucleotides are TGTGCCAGCAGCTTAAATGGGGGGGCGCGCGAGCAGTACTTC. Translation gives CASSLNGGAREQYF. Full variable domain (outside the CDR3, taken from reference TRBV7-2 and TRBJ2-7): GAGVSQSPSNKVTEKGKDVELRCDPISGHTALYWYRQSLGQGLEFLIYFQGNSAPDKSGLPSDRFSAERTGGSVSTLTIQRTQQEDSAVYLCASSLNGGAREQYFGPGTRLTVT.

This clonotype was seen only a few times. The chain uses TRBV4-1 and TRBJ2-7, with D possibly being TRBD2 (5 bases). Germline V gene data show CDR1 as MGHRA and CDR2 as YSYEKL. CDR3 size: 16 residues. V was shortened by 1 base and J by 0 bases, with 13 bases between the two germline ends. The CDR3 loop is CASSQAEGRSSYEQYF. As DNA, the CDR3 is TGCGCCAGCAGCCAAGCCGAGGGAAGGAGCTCCTACGAGCAGTACTTC.

This clonotype came up many times. The V call is TRBV6-2 or TRBV6-3, the J call TRBJ2-1; D gene ambiguous. CDR1 is MNHEY, CDR2 SVGEGT, per germline. There are 12 residues in the CDR3. The germline V and J ends were trimmed by 6 bases and 3 bases, with 6 bases remaining between them. The CDR3 sequence: CASSQLYNEQFF. In DNA, the CDR3 is TGTGCCAGCAGCCAACTCTACAATGAGCAGTTCTTC.

This clonotype was seen at least ten times. The V call is TRBV27, the J call TRBJ1-5; D ambiguous. Germline CDR1 is MNHEY and CDR2 is SMNVEV (reference sequence). V dropped 2 bases and J dropped 5 bases, with 7 bases sitting between them. The CDR3 consists of 13 residues. The chain's CDR3 is CASSLKEYQPQHF. For the CDR3, the DNA is TGTGCCAGCAGTTTAAAGGAATATCAGCCCCAGCATTTT.

This clonotype ranks as medium-sized (0.01 to 0.1%). The chain joins TRBV11-2 to TRBJ1-2, with TRBD1 matching over 10 bases. CDR1 is SGHAT and CDR2 is FQNNGV in the germline V gene. The CDR3 sequence is 15 residues long. V trimming: 4 bases; J trimming: 2 bases; junction bases outside the gene matches: 4. The CDR3 region has the DNA TGTGCCAGCAGCTCGACAGGGGGCTTCAACTATGGCTACACCTTC. Its protein is CASSSTGGFNYGYTF.

The chain couples TRBV7-9 to TRBJ2-1, with TRBD1 as a possible D gene (6 bases). CDR1 SEHNR and CDR2 FQNEAQ come from the germline V gene (reference sequence). CDR3 length equals 18 residues. V was pared by 3 bases and J by 2 bases, with 20 bases between. The CDR3 region has the DNA TGTGCCAGCAGCTTGGAGCTTATGACAGGTAGAACCTACAATGAGCAGTTCTTC. It is translated as CASSLELMTGRTYNEQFF.

This clonotype has ten or more counts. This chain connects TRBV19 to TRBJ1-5, with D hard to call. Germline assignment: CDR1 LNHDA and CDR2 SQIVND (reference sequence). The CDR3 sequence is 12 residues long. Deletions cut 8 bases from V and 1 base from J, with 6 bases between. CDR3 residues: CASAASNQPQHF. As DNA, the CDR3 is TGTGCCAGTGCGGCGAGCAATCAGCCCCAGCATTTT.

CDR3 DNA: TGTGCCAGCAGACCAGAAGCGGGGGGGATCTCCTACGAGCAGTACTTC. Translated, it gives CASRPEAGGISYEQYF. The chain carries TRBV6-5 and TRBJ2-7, with TRBD2 identical over 10 bases. This CDR3 is 16 amino acids long. Looked up from germline, CDR1 is MNHEY and CDR2 is SVGAGI. Trimming took 6 bases from V and 0 from J; bases not matched to a gene: 8.

This clonotype was seen ten or more times. CDR3 sequence reads: CASSFPGVWGYTF. The CDR3 coding sequence is TGTGCCAGCAGTTTCCCAGGGGTCTGGGGCTACACCTTC. The chain has TRBV28 and TRBJ1-2; the D gene is possibly TRBD1 (6 bases). Germline CDR1 and CDR2: MDHEN and SYDVKM. The CDR3 has 13 amino acids. V lost 3 bases, J lost 8 bases, and 13 bases lay in between.

This clonotype was detected many times. The V call is TRBV11-2, the J call TRBJ1-4; D remains ambiguous. V gave up 1 base and J gave up 6 bases, with 18 bases separating them. This CDR3 is built from 17 residues. Germline V gene data show CDR1 as SGHAT and CDR2 as FQNNGV. The CDR3 DNA reads as TGTGCCAGCAGCTTAGCTGGAATGAGCAGAACCGATGAAAAACTGTTTTTT. Encoded protein: CASSLAGMSRTDEKLFF.

This rearrangement joins TRBV7-2 to TRBJ2-5; no clear D. Germline lookup yields CDR1 SGHTA and CDR2 FQGNSA. The CDR3 runs 11 residues. V was shortened by 7 bases and J by 7 bases, with 10 bases between the two germline ends. The DNA for the CDR3 is TGTGCCAGCAATCTAGGTGGGACCCAGTACTTC. Protein sequence: CASNLGGTQYF.

This clonotype occurred many times. The rearrangement joins TRBV7-8 to TRBJ1-2; maybe TRBD1 (6 bases). The CDR3 is 14 residues long. Germline CDR1 SGHVS, CDR2 FQNEAQ. Trimming stripped 5 bases from V and 8 bases from J, with 18 bases between. CDR3 sequence: CASSRPGQQGGYTF. As DNA, the CDR3 is TGTGCCAGCAGCCGCCCCGGACAGCAGGGCGGCTACACCTTC.

This clonotype has ten or more counts. The junction departs from germline at one end; a sequencing error may be responsible. The gene calls are TRBV6-2 or TRBV6-3 and TRBJ2-5; the D gene is possibly TRBD2 (6 bases). There are 13 residues in the CDR3. CDR1 and CDR2 from the germline V gene are MNHEY and SVGEGT. The CDR3 DNA reads TGTGCCAGCAGTTACTCGCCTACTGAGCGGGCAAGCTTC. Translating gives CASSYSPTERASF.

This chain connects TRBV25-1 to TRBJ2-7; 7 bases agree with TRBD1. In germline, CDR1 is MGHDK, CDR2 SYGVNS. Trimming cost V 1 base and J 2 bases; bases outside gene matches: 2. This CDR3 has 14 residues. The CDR3 protein is CASSEWDRAYEQYF. The CDR3 nucleotides are TGTGCCAGCAGTGAATGGGACAGAGCCTACGAGCAGTACTTC.

This clonotype was seen at least ten times. The V and J genes are TRBV7-9 and TRBJ2-2, with TRBD2 identical over 8 bases. The V segment lost 5 bases and the J segment 6 bases; nucleotides outside the gene matches: 8. Germline assignment: CDR1 SEHNR and CDR2 FQNEAQ (reference sequence). CDR3 size: 15 residues. CDR3 sequence reads: CASSPLAGQAGELFF. The DNA for the CDR3 is TGTGCCAGCAGCCCTTTAGCGGGGCAAGCCGGGGAGCTGTTTTTT. Variable domain in full (rest from reference TRBV7-9 and TRBJ2-2): DTGVSQNPRHKITKRGQNVTFRCDPISEHNRLYWYRQTLGQGPEFLTYFQNEAQLEKSRLLSDRFSAERPKGSFSTLEIQRTEQGDSAMYLCASSPLAGQAGELFFGEGSRLTVL.

The sample holds many counts of this clonotype. The chain joins TRBV7-6 to TRBJ2-2, with 7 bases aligning to TRBD1. Germline V gene data show CDR1 as SGHVS and CDR2 as FNYEAQ. Losses at the gene ends were 5 bases for V and 7 bases for J; bases not matched to a gene: 16. The CDR3 is 17 residues long. CDR3 bases: TGTGCCAGCAGCCGCGACAGGGTAACAAGGTTCGGCGGGGAGCTGTTTTTT. Translating gives CASSRDRVTRFGGELFF.

This clonotype was observed many times. CDR3: CASSQDGLTSGGGAEQFF. The CDR3 DNA follows: TGTGCCAGCAGCCAAGATGGTCTCACTAGCGGGGGAGGCGCGGAGCAGTTCTTC. This rearrangement joins TRBV4-2 to TRBJ2-1, with 11 bases matching TRBD2. The CDR3 consists of 18 residues. V gave up 0 bases and J gave up 10 bases; unmatched junction bases: 14. Germline V gene data show CDR1 as LGHNA and CDR2 as YNFKEQ.